This passage covers 32 T cell receptor beta chains from one sample sequenced in a study of cytomegalovirus exposure and HLA in healthy donors. PCR used 60 Vbeta primers and 13 Jbeta primers. Data came from immunoSEQ multiplex PCR; TCRdb stores just in-frame clones and leaves some out. The sample carries about 190,000 clones, roughly 80% recorded once. Input material: PBMCs. These TCRs come from a boy younger than 18 in good health and CMV-seronegative.

The J gene is TRBJ1-1, the V gene TRBV5-1, with D possibly TRBD1 on 5 matching bases. Germline V gene sequence: CDR1 SGHRS, CDR2 YFSETQ. V was shortened by 2 bases and J by 1 base, with 12 bases between the two germline ends. The CDR3 runs to 15 residues. The CDR3 here is CASSFQGYGNTEAFF. The CDR3 DNA reads TGCGCCAGCAGCTTCCAGGGTTATGGGAACACTGAAGCTTTCTTT.

The chain carries TRBV11-3 and TRBJ1-1, with D unclear. The CDR3 has 13 residues. Germline CDR1 reads SGHNT; CDR2 reads YENEEA. V lost 5 bases, J lost 5 bases, and 12 bases lay in between. The CDR3 DNA follows: TGTGCCAGCAGCCGTCTCGTATATACTGAAGCTTTCTTT. Residues: CASSRLVYTEAFF.

CDR3 nucleotide sequence: TGTGCCAGCAGTGAAGCGGACGGGGACAGGGGGAGCACTGAAGCTTTCTTT. Its protein is CASSEADGDRGSTEAFF. This sequence joins TRBV6-1 and TRBJ1-1; 11 bases agree with TRBD1. V lost 0 bases, J lost 4 bases, and 7 bases stayed unmatched. Germline lookup yields CDR1 MNHNS and CDR2 SASEGT. The CDR3 totals 17 residues.

The chain joins TRBV6-4 to TRBJ2-3; D may be TRBD2 (5 bases). The CDR3 is 16 residues long. V lost 2 bases and J lost 12, with 24 bases in between. Germline V lookup: CDR1 MRHNA, CDR2 SNTAGT. The CDR3 is CASSDGFGEPFTPQYF. The CDR3 DNA reads TGTGCCAGCAGTGACGGCTTCGGGGAGCCATTCACTCCTCAGTATTTT.

The gene calls are TRBV7-8 and TRBJ1-1, with D maybe TRBD1 (5 bases). CDR3 length: 12 amino acids. Trimming left V 1 base short and J 8 bases short, with 8 bases between. Germline V gene sequence: CDR1 SGHVS, CDR2 FQNEAQ. Written as DNA, the CDR3 is TGTGCCAGCAGCTTAGAGGGGAGGGAAGCTTTCTTT. This codes for CASSLEGREAFF.

V usage is TRBV4-3 and J usage is TRBJ2-3, with 8 bases matching TRBD2. Trimming removed 0 bases from V and 4 bases from J; junction bases left unmatched: 6. This CDR3 has 16 amino acids. CDR1 LGHNA and CDR2 YSLEER come from the germline V gene. The CDR3 here is CASSQEPSGRSDTQYF. CDR3 nucleotides: TGCGCCAGCAGCCAAGAACCCAGCGGGAGATCAGATACGCAGTATTTT.

The chain links TRBV15 to TRBJ1-2, with TRBD1 matching 8 bases. The CDR3 extends over 16 amino acids. Trimming at V came to 0 bases and at J to 8 bases, leaving 11 bases not matched to a gene. Germline V gives CDR1 LNHNV, CDR2 YYDKDF (reference sequence). Here the CDR3 DNA reads TGTGCCACCAGCAGAGAGGGTCGGACAGGGATCGAGGGCTACACCTTC. Its protein product is CATSREGRTGIEGYTF.

The table lists this clone with a count of one. The chain recombines TRBV5-5 with TRBJ1-5; 9 bases are shared with TRBD1. The germline CDR1 and CDR2 sequences are SGHKS and YYEKEE (reference sequence). The CDR3 has 15 amino acids. V dropped 1 base and J dropped 6; count of bases not matched to a gene: 5. The CDR3: CASSLTGGAGQPQHF. DNA of the CDR3: TGTGCCAGCAGCTTGACAGGGGGCGCCGGTCAGCCCCAGCATTTT.

The chain couples TRBV6-5 to TRBJ2-1, with 10 bases fitting TRBD1. Germline trimming cut 6 bases from V and 8 bases from J; bases unmatched to any gene: 7. From germline, CDR1 is MNHEY and CDR2 SVGAGI. The CDR3 runs 14 residues. CDR3 loop: CASSLAGTGDEQFF. The CDR3 DNA reads TGTGCCAGCAGCCTCGCCGGGACAGGGGATGAGCAGTTCTTC.

This chain connects TRBV28 to TRBJ1-2; no firm D call. With 1 base removed from V and 7 bases from J, the gap between germline ends came to 13 bases. Germline V gene sequence: CDR1 MDHEN, CDR2 SYDVKM. The CDR3 is 14 residues long. The CDR3: CASSLYEGTGGYTF. The CDR3 nucleotides are TGTGCCAGCAGTTTATACGAGGGAACCGGTGGCTACACCTTC.

This clone was counted once. The chain employs TRBV9 and TRBJ1-6, with TRBD1 matching 8 bases. Losses at the gene ends were 4 bases for V and 7 bases for J; bases not matched to a gene: 7. Germline V CDR1 and CDR2: SGDLS, YYNGEE. The CDR3 spans 15 residues. DNA for the CDR3: TGTGCCAGCAGCCCCCGGACAGGGCGGAATTCACCCCTCCACTTT. Protein sequence: CASSPRTGRNSPLHF.

This chain links TRBV18 with TRBJ2-5; 7 nucleotides line up with TRBD1. Germline CDR1 is KGHSH and CDR2 is LQKENI. The CDR3 sequence is 15 residues long. V lost 3 bases and J lost 5; bases outside the gene matches: 9. CDR3 protein: CASSPIRTGFETQYF. Here the CDR3 DNA reads TGTGCCAGCTCACCTATAAGGACAGGTTTTGAGACCCAGTACTTC.

The gene calls are TRBV11-3 and TRBJ2-7; no reliable D call. Germline CDR1 and CDR2: SGHNT and YENEEA. Trimming cost V 6 bases and J 2 bases, with 11 bases left between them. The CDR3 loop spans 13 amino acids. The DNA for the CDR3 is TGTGCCAGCAGTCCAACGGAGACCTACGAGCAGTACTTC. Amino acid sequence: CASSPTETYEQYF.

Only a few counts were recorded for this clone. This chain links TRBV25-1 with TRBJ1-5, with 8 positions matching TRBD1. CDR1 is MGHDK and CDR2 is SYGVNS in the germline V gene. The J segment lost 5 bases and the V segment lost 7 bases, leaving 10 bases of the junction unmatched. CDR3 length: 15 residues. The chain's CDR3 is CASTPQGAGDQPQHF. The CDR3 DNA is TGTGCCAGCACCCCTCAGGGGGCCGGGGATCAGCCCCAGCATTTT.

This chain joins TRBV11-2 and TRBJ2-7, with D perhaps TRBD2 (5 bases). The CDR3 consists of 16 residues. Between the trimmed V and J ends, which lost 1 base and 3 bases, there was a span of 16 bases. Germline V gene sequence: CDR1 SGHAT, CDR2 FQNNGV. The CDR3 nucleotides read TGTGCCAGCAGCTTAGCCTTCGTAGCGATTGGCTACGAGCAGTACTTC. Residues: CASSLAFVAIGYEQYF.

In nucleotides, the CDR3 is TGCGCCAGCAGCCAAGACGGGGGGCGCGGCACTGAAGCTTTCTTT. Encoded protein: CASSQDGGRGTEAFF. The chain is built from TRBV4-1 and TRBJ1-1; D may be TRBD1 (6 bases). The CDR3 loop spans 15 amino acids. CDR1 and CDR2 from the germline V gene are MGHRA and YSYEKL. The V end lost 0 bases, the J end lost 4 bases, and 12 bases lay between the germline ends.

The gene calls are TRBV7-6 and TRBJ1-2, with 8 bases fitting TRBD1. This CDR3 comprises 14 residues. The V gene's germline CDR1 is SGHVS and CDR2 FNYEAQ. V was clipped by 5 bases and J by 8 bases; unmatched bases: 10. CDR3 coding DNA: TGTGCCAGCAGCCCGGACAGGGCCCTTGCCGGCTACACCTTC. Translating it yields CASSPDRALAGYTF.

This chain connects TRBV5-1 to TRBJ1-1; 10 bases align to TRBD1. The CDR3 is made up of 16 amino acids. Germline V gene lookup returns CDR1 SGHRS and CDR2 YFSETQ. Unmatched junction bases numbered 7, after V lost 2 bases and J lost 3 bases. The DNA for the CDR3 is TGCGCCAGCAGCTTTAGTCGGACAGGGGGGGACACTGAAGCTTTCTTT. Amino acid sequence: CASSFSRTGGDTEAFF.

This chain connects TRBV7-8 to TRBJ2-2; possible D gene TRBD2, 5 bases. Deletions cut 3 bases from V and 4 bases from J, with 18 bases between. The V gene's germline CDR1 is SGHVS and CDR2 FQNEAQ. CDR3 size: 17 residues. CDR3 sequence: CASSLKGALGSTGELFF. The CDR3 DNA sequence: TGTGCCAGCAGCTTGAAGGGAGCGTTAGGGAGCACCGGGGAGCTGTTTTTT.

This clone was detected a few times. Distinct nucleotide sequences in the sample also encode this CDR3. The chain combines TRBV10-3 with TRBJ1-5, with D possibly being TRBD1 (6 bases). V was shortened by 5 bases and J by 3 bases, with 14 bases between the two germline ends. Germline V lookup: CDR1 ENHRY, CDR2 SYGVKD. This CDR3 comprises 15 residues. CDR3 DNA: TGTGCCATCAGTCTACAAGGGGGATCCAATCAGCCCCAGCATTTT. Its protein is CAISLQGGSNQPQHF.

The chain links TRBV12-5 to TRBJ2-7; TRBD2 is a possible D gene (5 bases). Deletions cut 6 bases from V and 0 bases from J, with 21 bases between. The CDR3 sequence is 17 residues long. The germline gives CDR1 LGHNT, CDR2 FRNRAP. The CDR3 is CASGWDVEGLGSYEQYF. CDR3 nucleotides: TGTGCTAGTGGCTGGGATGTAGAGGGTTTAGGCTCCTACGAGCAGTACTTC. Full variable domain (remainder filled in from reference TRBV12-5 and TRBJ2-7): DARVTQTPRHKVTEMGQEVTMRCQPILGHNTVFWYRQTMMQGLELLAYFRNRAPLDDSGMPKDRFSAEMPDATLATLKIQPSEPRDSAVYFCASGWDVEGLGSYEQYFGPGTRLTVT.

This sequence joins TRBV19 and TRBJ1-2; D possibly corresponds to TRBD1 (5 bases). Per the germline V gene, CDR1 is LNHDA and CDR2 is SQIVND (reference sequence). The ends were cut back, 5 bases at V and 4 bases at J, with 11 bases in the middle. CDR3 length: 13 amino acids. CDR3 residues: CASSLRGLYGYTF. CDR3 sequence (DNA): TGTGCCAGTAGTCTCCGGGGACTCTATGGCTACACCTTC. Combining the CDR3 with reference TRBV19 and TRBJ1-2 gives the whole variable domain DGGITQSPKYLFRKEGQNVTLSCEQNLNHDAMYWYRQDPGQGLRLIYYSQIVNDFQKGDIAEGYSVSREKKESFPLTVTSAQKNPTAFYLCASSLRGLYGYTFGSGTRLTVV.

The CDR3: CSAGVLTEAFF. Written as DNA, the CDR3 is TGCAGCGCCGGGGTTTTAACTGAAGCTTTCTTT. The chain couples TRBV29-1 to TRBJ1-1; D ambiguous. Trimming removed 7 bases from V and 5 bases from J, with 11 bases in between. Germline V gene lookup returns CDR1 SQVTM and CDR2 ANQGSEA. The CDR3 has 11 amino acids. Filled out from reference TRBV29-1 and TRBJ1-1, the complete variable domain reads SAVISQKPSRDICQRGTSLTIQCQVDSQVTMMFWYRQQPGQSLTLIATANQGSEATYESGFVIDKFPISRPNLTFSTLTVSNMSPEDSSIYLCSAGVLTEAFFGQGTRLTVV.

The genes are TRBV7-9 and TRBJ2-2, with TRBD1 identical over 8 bases. V lost 5 bases and J lost 6; bases outside the gene matches: 11. From germline, CDR1 is SEHNR and CDR2 FQNEAQ (reference sequence). The CDR3 loop spans 16 amino acids. CDR3 bases: TGTGCCAGCAGCCCCGAGACAGGGGAAAGGGCCGGGGAGCTGTTTTTT. Residues: CASSPETGERAGELFF.

The chain couples TRBV5-1 to TRBJ1-3; TRBD1 is a possible D gene (5 bases). CDR3 size: 14 residues. CDR1 is SGHRS and CDR2 is YFSETQ in the germline V gene. Trimming shortened V by 5 bases and J by 3 bases, and 12 bases separated the two germline ends. The CDR3 here is CASRPSTVGNTIYF. CDR3 DNA: TGCGCCAGCAGACCCTCGACAGTTGGAAACACCATATATTTT. The full variable domain, its missing parts supplied by reference TRBV5-1 and TRBJ1-3, is KAGVTQTPRYLIKTRGQQVTLSCSPISGHRSVSWYQQTPGQGLQFLFEYFSETQRNKGNFPGRFSGRQFSNSRSEMNVSTLELGDSALYLCASRPSTVGNTIYFGEGSWLTVV.

CDR3 sequence (DNA): TGTGCCAGTAGTATAGATACGACCAGGCCTGGGACAGATACGCAGTATTTT. Residues: CASSIDTTRPGTDTQYF. The chain couples TRBV19 to TRBJ2-3; D remains unclear. The CDR3 has 17 amino acids. V dropped 0 bases and J dropped 3 bases, with 16 bases sitting between them. Germline values: CDR1 LNHDA, CDR2 SQIVND (reference sequence).

The V call is TRBV13, the J call TRBJ1-2, with TRBD1 as a possible D gene (5 bases). V was clipped by 5 bases and J by 8 bases, with 21 bases between them. This CDR3 is built from 15 residues. In germline, CDR1 is PRHDT, CDR2 FYEKMQ (reference sequence). The CDR3 region is CASSPVETALWGYTF. CDR3 bases: TGTGCCAGCAGCCCCGTAGAGACAGCGCTATGGGGCTACACCTTC.

The J gene is TRBJ1-4, the V gene TRBV19, with TRBD1 matching over 7 bases. Germline V gives CDR1 LNHDA, CDR2 SQIVND (reference sequence). This CDR3 comprises 13 residues. V dropped 8 bases and J dropped 8; count of bases not matched to a gene: 8. CDR3 residues: CASQQGIWEKLFF. CDR3 DNA: TGTGCCAGTCAACAGGGGATATGGGAAAAACTGTTTTTT. The variable domain in full, completed from reference TRBV19 and TRBJ1-4, reads DGGITQSPKYLFRKEGQNVTLSCEQNLNHDAMYWYRQDPGQGLRLIYYSQIVNDFQKGDIAEGYSVSREKKESFPLTVTSAQKNPTAFYLCASQQGIWEKLFFGSGTQLSVL.

This chain uses TRBV6-4 with TRBJ2-7, with TRBD1 matching over 8 bases. The CDR3 spans 15 residues. Germline V lookup: CDR1 MRHNA, CDR2 SNTAGT. V lost 6 bases to trimming and J lost 1 base; unmatched junction nucleotides: 8. The CDR3 spells CASSHCWDRSYEQYF. In DNA form, the CDR3 reads TGTGCCAGCAGCCACTGTTGGGACAGGTCCTACGAGCAGTACTTC.

V is TRBV18 and J is TRBJ1-2; maybe TRBD1 (6 bases). The CDR3 runs to 15 residues. Germline-derived CDR1 and CDR2 are KGHSH and LQKENI. Trimming cost V 1 base and J 6 bases, with 15 bases left between them. CDR3 DNA: TGTGCCAGCTCACCACTACAGGACAGCCCAAATGGCTACACCTTC. Translating gives CASSPLQDSPNGYTF.

This clone has just a few counts. This chain joins TRBV19 and TRBJ1-2, with a possible D match to TRBD1 (5 bases). In germline, CDR1 is LNHDA, CDR2 SQIVND (reference sequence). Trimming shortened V by 2 bases and J by 5 bases, and 12 bases separated the two germline ends. CDR3 length: 14 amino acids. CDR3 loop: CASSIKGAAYGYTF. In DNA form, the CDR3 reads TGTGCCAGTAGTATAAAAGGGGCCGCGTATGGCTACACCTTC.

The gene calls are TRBV4-3 and TRBJ2-2; the match to TRBD2 covers 7 bases. The CDR3 has 18 amino acids. CDR1 and CDR2 (germline): LGHNA, YSLEER. V lost 0 bases, J lost 3 bases, and 10 bases stayed unmatched. In DNA form, the CDR3 reads TGCGCCAGCAGCCAAGAGCGACGCGGGAGAGGCGACACCGGGGAGCTGTTTTTT. Translating it yields CASSQERRGRGDTGELFF.